The source of this T cell receptor (beta chain) is a study of CD8+CD57+ T cells in acquired aplastic anemia. Genomic DNA acted as the template from which TCR beta VDJ combination and CDR3 sequence profiling were carried out. TCRdb recomputed calls from the reads with MiXCR, one row per CDR3 protein. The table has around 250,000 distinct CDR3 sequences, roughly 80% seen once; the top ten hold over 35%. In germline, CDR1 is SEHNR, CDR2 FQNEAQ (reference sequence). With 2 bases clipped from V and 5 bases from J, the junction kept 13 bases outside the gene matches. The CDR3 runs 17 residues. Patients chosen for sequencing had shown CD8+CD57+ cell expansion by flow cytometry.

V is TRBV7-9 and J is TRBJ2-3; 7 nucleotides agree with TRBD2. This clonotype was obtained from a human donor with aplastic anemia. Sequenced sample: sorted CD4+, CD8+, or CD8+CD57+ T cells (not recorded which) from PBMCs. The CDR3 DNA reads TGTGCCAGCAGCTTAACATTATCCGCGGGAGTGTTAGATACGCAGTATTTT. Its protein is CASSLTLSAGVLDTQYF.